A selection of T cell receptor beta chains follows, all from one sample in a study of T cell responses to AZD1222 COVID-19 vaccine. The protocol was immunoSEQ multiplex PCR, while the TCRdb copy is restricted to in-frame clones and leaves out a portion. The sample lists 190,000 or so clones; roughly 92% were seen once. The sample here was peripheral blood, taken 28 days after the second AZD1222 dose. The receptors derive from an adult who received the AZD1222 COVID-19 vaccine. Each CDR3 is given with its conserved first and last residue. A clone size is listed for some rows: how often the clone was seen (once, few, many), or a class if it is expanded.

v_call: TRBV30; clone_size: -; j_call: TRBJ1-5; cdr3_aa: CAWSPDGSNQPQHF
v_call: TRBV4-1; clone_size: -; j_call: TRBJ1-5; cdr3_aa: CASSQEKTVAKPQHF
v_call: TRBV2; clone_size: -; j_call: TRBJ2-2; cdr3_aa: CASRKREGVTGELFF
v_call: TRBV15; clone_size: -; j_call: TRBJ1-1; cdr3_aa: CATSRDGTEAFF
v_call: TRBV19; clone_size: -; j_call: TRBJ2-7; cdr3_aa: CASSGLVSHEQYF
v_call: TRBV3-1/TRBV3-2; clone_size: -; j_call: TRBJ2-5; cdr3_aa: CASSQDSGRIETQYF
v_call: TRBV4-2; clone_size: -; j_call: TRBJ1-2; cdr3_aa: CASSQLSTGENYGYTF
v_call: TRBV28; clone_size: -; j_call: TRBJ2-3; cdr3_aa: CASSRLAGDTQYF
v_call: TRBV6-5; clone_size: -; j_call: TRBJ2-2; cdr3_aa: CASSYSGTSVPGELFF
v_call: TRBV7-9; clone_size: -; j_call: TRBJ1-4; cdr3_aa: CASISSHGSGDNEKLFF
v_call: TRBV28; clone_size: -; j_call: TRBJ2-7; cdr3_aa: CASMSTGRSGEQYF
v_call: TRBV2; clone_size: -; j_call: TRBJ1-5; cdr3_aa: CASSEAMGEDPQHF
v_call: TRBV5-4; clone_size: -; j_call: TRBJ2-1; cdr3_aa: CASSHSGSYNEQFF
v_call: TRBV2; clone_size: -; j_call: TRBJ1-4; cdr3_aa: CAGRLATNEKLFF
v_call: TRBV28; clone_size: -; j_call: TRBJ1-5; cdr3_aa: CASSQPTVQPQHF
v_call: TRBV3-1/TRBV3-2; clone_size: -; j_call: TRBJ1-2; cdr3_aa: CASSQLGGYNYGYTF
v_call: TRBV6-5; clone_size: -; j_call: TRBJ2-3; cdr3_aa: CASSYGTGGDTQYF
v_call: TRBV7-9; clone_size: -; j_call: TRBJ2-2; cdr3_aa: CASLLAGENTGELFF
v_call: TRBV10-3; clone_size: -; j_call: TRBJ2-2; cdr3_aa: CAISDGVEGANTGELFF
v_call: TRBV7-9; clone_size: once; j_call: TRBJ2-6; cdr3_aa: CASSLAPFFESGANVLTF
v_call: TRBV5-1; clone_size: -; j_call: TRBJ2-7; cdr3_aa: CASSLLGKAYEQYF
v_call: TRBV15; clone_size: -; j_call: TRBJ1-1; cdr3_aa: CATSLDRNTEAFF
v_call: TRBV7-3; clone_size: -; j_call: TRBJ1-1; cdr3_aa: CASSLKGGTEAFF
v_call: TRBV6-4; clone_size: -; j_call: TRBJ2-7; cdr3_aa: CASSVDRGDEQYF
v_call: TRBV9; clone_size: -; j_call: TRBJ2-2; cdr3_aa: CASSVDSTSGGELFF
v_call: TRBV27; clone_size: -; j_call: TRBJ1-5; cdr3_aa: CASRPGTGVNQPQHF
v_call: TRBV7-2; clone_size: -; j_call: TRBJ1-1; cdr3_aa: CASKPGHGNTEAFF
v_call: TRBV21-1; clone_size: -; j_call: TRBJ2-1; cdr3_aa: CASSKDGGSGASSYNEQFF
v_call: TRBV12-5; clone_size: -; j_call: TRBJ2-2; cdr3_aa: CASGLPRSGQGALGELFF
v_call: TRBV7-8; clone_size: -; j_call: TRBJ1-5; cdr3_aa: CASSFPGPNQPQHF
v_call: TRBV27; clone_size: -; j_call: TRBJ1-3; cdr3_aa: CASSPSRGLGNTIYF
v_call: TRBV2; clone_size: -; j_call: TRBJ2-1; cdr3_aa: CASSRGRGYNEQFF
v_call: TRBV9; clone_size: -; j_call: TRBJ2-1; cdr3_aa: CASSVRSGQNEQFF
v_call: TRBV7-2; clone_size: -; j_call: TRBJ1-5; cdr3_aa: CASSLVRGDNQPQHF
v_call: TRBV6-5; clone_size: -; j_call: TRBJ1-2; cdr3_aa: CASTSFGTSYTF
v_call: TRBV6-4; clone_size: -; j_call: TRBJ1-2; cdr3_aa: CASSRDREPLNYGYTF
v_call: TRBV7-3; clone_size: -; j_call: TRBJ2-1; cdr3_aa: CASSSLAGVYNEQFF
v_call: TRBV6-5; clone_size: -; j_call: TRBJ2-7; cdr3_aa: CASSLSPPSYEQYF
v_call: TRBV13; clone_size: -; j_call: TRBJ2-2; cdr3_aa: CASSFRDSNTGELFF
v_call: TRBV7-2; clone_size: -; j_call: TRBJ1-1; cdr3_aa: CASTSMRNTEAFF
v_call: TRBV27; clone_size: once; j_call: TRBJ1-5; cdr3_aa: CASRTKGRQGSQPQHF
v_call: TRBV24-1; clone_size: -; j_call: TRBJ1-5; cdr3_aa: CATSRGNSNQPQHF
v_call: TRBV9; clone_size: -; j_call: TRBJ2-1; cdr3_aa: CASSHSWTSGNNEQFF
v_call: TRBV5-4; clone_size: once; j_call: TRBJ1-1; cdr3_aa: CASSSDPNLEAFF
v_call: TRBV18; clone_size: -; j_call: TRBJ1-3; cdr3_aa: CASSPDRYSGNTIYF
v_call: TRBV15; clone_size: -; j_call: TRBJ2-1; cdr3_aa: CATSRESGRTHNEQFF
v_call: TRBV9; clone_size: -; j_call: TRBJ2-5; cdr3_aa: CASSVGTGEQTQYF
v_call: TRBV18; clone_size: -; j_call: TRBJ2-2; cdr3_aa: CASSTGIDTGELFF